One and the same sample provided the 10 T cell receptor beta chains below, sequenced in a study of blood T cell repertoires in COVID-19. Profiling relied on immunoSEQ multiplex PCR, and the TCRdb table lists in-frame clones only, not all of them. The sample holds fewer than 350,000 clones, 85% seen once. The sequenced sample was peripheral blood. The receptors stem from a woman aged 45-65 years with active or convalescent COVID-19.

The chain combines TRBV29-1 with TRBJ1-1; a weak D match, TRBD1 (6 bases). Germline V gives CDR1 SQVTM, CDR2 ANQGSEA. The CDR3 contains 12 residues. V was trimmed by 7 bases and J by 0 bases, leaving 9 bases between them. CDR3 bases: TGCAGCGGAACAGGGATGAACACTGAAGCTTTCTTT. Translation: CSGTGMNTEAFF.

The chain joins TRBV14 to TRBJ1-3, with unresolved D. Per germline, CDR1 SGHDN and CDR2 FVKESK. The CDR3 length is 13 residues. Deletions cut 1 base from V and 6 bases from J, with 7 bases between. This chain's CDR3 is CASSQGYPNTIYF. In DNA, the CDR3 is TGTGCCAGCAGCCAAGGTTATCCAAACACCATATATTTT. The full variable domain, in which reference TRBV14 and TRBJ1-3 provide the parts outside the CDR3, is EAGVTQFPSHSVIEKGQTVTLRCDPISGHDNLYWYRRVMGKEIKFLLHFVKESKQDESGMPNNRFLAERTGGTYSTLKVQPAELEDSGVYFCASSQGYPNTIYFGEGSWLTVV.

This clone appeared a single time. CDR3 coding DNA: TGCGCCAGCAGCCGAGGCCCCCAGGGCGATGAGCAGTTCTTC. Protein product: CASSRGPQGDEQFF. V is TRBV4-1 and J is TRBJ2-1, with D tentatively TRBD1 (5 bases). CDR1 MGHRA and CDR2 YSYEKL come from the germline V gene. V lost 4 bases to trimming and J lost 8 bases, with 15 bases between them. The length of the CDR3 is 14 residues.

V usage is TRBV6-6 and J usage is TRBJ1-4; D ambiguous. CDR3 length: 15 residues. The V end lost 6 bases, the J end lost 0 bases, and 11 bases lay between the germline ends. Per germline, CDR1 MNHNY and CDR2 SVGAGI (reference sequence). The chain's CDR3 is CASRAGGTTNEKLFF. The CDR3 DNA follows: TGTGCCAGCAGAGCCGGCGGGACAACTAATGAAAAACTGTTTTTT.

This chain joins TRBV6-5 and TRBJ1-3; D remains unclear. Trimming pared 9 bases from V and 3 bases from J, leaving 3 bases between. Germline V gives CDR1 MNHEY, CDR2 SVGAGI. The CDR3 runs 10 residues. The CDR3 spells CASYGNTIYF. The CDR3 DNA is TGTGCCAGTTATGGAAACACCATATATTTT.

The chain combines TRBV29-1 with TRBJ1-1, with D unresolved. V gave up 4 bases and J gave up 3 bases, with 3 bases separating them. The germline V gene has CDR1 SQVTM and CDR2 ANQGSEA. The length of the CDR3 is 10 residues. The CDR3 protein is CSVADTEAFF. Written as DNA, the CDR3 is TGCAGCGTTGCCGACACTGAAGCTTTCTTT. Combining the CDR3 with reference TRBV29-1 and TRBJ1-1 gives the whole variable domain SAVISQKPSRDICQRGTSLTIQCQVDSQVTMMFWYRQQPGQSLTLIATANQGSEATYESGFVIDKFPISRPNLTFSTLTVSNMSPEDSSIYLCSVADTEAFFGQGTRLTVV.

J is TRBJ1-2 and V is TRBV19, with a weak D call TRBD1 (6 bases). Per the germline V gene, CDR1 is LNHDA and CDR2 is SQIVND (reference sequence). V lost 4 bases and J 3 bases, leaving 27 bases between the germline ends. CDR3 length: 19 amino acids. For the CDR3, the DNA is TGTGCCAGTAGTAACCCACAAATCTTGAGGACAGCCGCTTACTATGGCTACACCTTC. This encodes CASSNPQILRTAAYYGYTF.

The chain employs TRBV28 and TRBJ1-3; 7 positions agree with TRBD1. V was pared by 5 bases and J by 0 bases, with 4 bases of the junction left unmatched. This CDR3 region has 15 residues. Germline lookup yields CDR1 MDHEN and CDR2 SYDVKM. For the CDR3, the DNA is TGTGCCAGCAGTGGCAGGGGGAGCTCTGGAAACACCATATATTTT. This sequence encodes CASSGRGSSGNTIYF.

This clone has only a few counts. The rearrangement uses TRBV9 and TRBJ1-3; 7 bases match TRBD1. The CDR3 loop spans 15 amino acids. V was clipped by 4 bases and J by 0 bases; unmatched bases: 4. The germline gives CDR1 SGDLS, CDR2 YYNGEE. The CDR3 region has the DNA TGTGCCAGCAGCAGGGGGCACTTCTCTGGAAACACCATATATTTT. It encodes CASSRGHFSGNTIYF.

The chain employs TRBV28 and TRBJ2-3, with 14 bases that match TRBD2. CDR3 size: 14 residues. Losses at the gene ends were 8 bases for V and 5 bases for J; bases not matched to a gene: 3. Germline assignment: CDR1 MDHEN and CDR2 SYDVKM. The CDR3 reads CASGTSGRGDTQYF. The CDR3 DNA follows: TGTGCCAGCGGGACTAGCGGGAGAGGAGATACGCAGTATTTT.